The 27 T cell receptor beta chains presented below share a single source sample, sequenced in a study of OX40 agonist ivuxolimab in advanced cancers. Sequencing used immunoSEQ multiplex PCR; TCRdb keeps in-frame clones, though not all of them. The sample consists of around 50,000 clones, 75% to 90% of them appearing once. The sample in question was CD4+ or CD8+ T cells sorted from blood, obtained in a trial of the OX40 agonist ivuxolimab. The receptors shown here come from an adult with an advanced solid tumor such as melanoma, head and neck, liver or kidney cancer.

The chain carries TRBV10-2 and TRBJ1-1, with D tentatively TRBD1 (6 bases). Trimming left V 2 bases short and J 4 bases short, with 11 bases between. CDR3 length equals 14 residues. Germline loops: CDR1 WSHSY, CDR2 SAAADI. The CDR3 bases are TGCGCCAGCAGTGAGCGAGGGGGTGCCACTGAAGCTTTCTTT. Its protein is CASSERGGATEAFF.

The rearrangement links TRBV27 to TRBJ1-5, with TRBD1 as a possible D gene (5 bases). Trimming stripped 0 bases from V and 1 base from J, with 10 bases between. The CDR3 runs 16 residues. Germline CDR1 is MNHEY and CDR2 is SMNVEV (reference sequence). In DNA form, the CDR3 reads TGTGCCAGCAGTTTATCGATCCAGGGCAGCAATCAGCCCCAGCATTTT. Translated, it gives CASSLSIQGSNQPQHF.

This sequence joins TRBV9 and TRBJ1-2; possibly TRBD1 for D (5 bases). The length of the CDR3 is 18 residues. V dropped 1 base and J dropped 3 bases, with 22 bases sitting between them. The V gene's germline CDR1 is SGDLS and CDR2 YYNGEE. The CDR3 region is CASSVSVDPIQGDYGYTF. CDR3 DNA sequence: TGTGCCAGCAGCGTATCCGTAGATCCCATTCAGGGAGACTATGGCTACACCTTC.

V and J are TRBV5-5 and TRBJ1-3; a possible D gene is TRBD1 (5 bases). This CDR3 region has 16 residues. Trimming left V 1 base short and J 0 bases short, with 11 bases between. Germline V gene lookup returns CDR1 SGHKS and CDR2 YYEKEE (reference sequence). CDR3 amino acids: CASSLSAGHSGNTIYF. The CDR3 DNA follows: TGTGCCAGCAGCTTGTCCGCCGGACACTCTGGAAACACCATATATTTT.

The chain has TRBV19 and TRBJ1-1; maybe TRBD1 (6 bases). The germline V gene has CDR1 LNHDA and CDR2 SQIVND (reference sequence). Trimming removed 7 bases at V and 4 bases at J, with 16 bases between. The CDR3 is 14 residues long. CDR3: CASTLGGAITEAFF. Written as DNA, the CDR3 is TGTGCCAGTACCCTGGGGGGGGCGATCACTGAAGCTTTCTTT.

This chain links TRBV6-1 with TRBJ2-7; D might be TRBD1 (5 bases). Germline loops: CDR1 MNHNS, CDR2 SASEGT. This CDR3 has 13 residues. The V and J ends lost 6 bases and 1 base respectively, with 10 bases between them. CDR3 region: CASSMTASYEQYF. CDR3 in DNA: TGTGCCAGCAGCATGACAGCATCCTACGAGCAGTACTTC.

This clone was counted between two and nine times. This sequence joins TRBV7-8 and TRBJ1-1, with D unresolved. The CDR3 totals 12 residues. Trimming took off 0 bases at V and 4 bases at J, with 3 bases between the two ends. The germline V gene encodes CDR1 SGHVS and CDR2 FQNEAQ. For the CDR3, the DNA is TGTGCCAGCAGCTTAGCGGGCACTGAAGCTTTCTTT. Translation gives CASSLAGTEAFF.

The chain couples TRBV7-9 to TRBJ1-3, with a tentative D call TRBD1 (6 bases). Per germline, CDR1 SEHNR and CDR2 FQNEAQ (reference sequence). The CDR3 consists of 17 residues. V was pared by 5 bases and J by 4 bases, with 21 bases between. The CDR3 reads CASSPQDWAGAGNTIYF. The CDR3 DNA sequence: TGTGCCAGCAGCCCCCAGGATTGGGCAGGGGCAGGAAACACCATATATTTT.

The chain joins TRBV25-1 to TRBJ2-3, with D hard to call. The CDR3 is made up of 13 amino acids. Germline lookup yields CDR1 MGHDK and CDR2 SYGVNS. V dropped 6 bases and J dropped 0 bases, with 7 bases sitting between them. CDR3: CASSPTSTDTQYF. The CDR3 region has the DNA TGTGCCAGCAGCCCAACCAGCACAGATACGCAGTATTTT.

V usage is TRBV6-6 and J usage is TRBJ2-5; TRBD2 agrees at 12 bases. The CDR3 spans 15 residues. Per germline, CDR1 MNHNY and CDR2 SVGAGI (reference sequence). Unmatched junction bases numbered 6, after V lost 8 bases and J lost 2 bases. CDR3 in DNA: TGTGCCAGCCGGGTAACTAGCGGGGGGCAAGAGACCCAGTACTTC. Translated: CASRVTSGGQETQYF.

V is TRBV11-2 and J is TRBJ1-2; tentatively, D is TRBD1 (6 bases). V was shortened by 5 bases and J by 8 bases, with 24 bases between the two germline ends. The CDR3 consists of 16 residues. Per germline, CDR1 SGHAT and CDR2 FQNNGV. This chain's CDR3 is CASSPSSYQGRKGYTF. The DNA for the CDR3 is TGTGCCAGCAGCCCGAGTTCCTACCAGGGGAGGAAGGGCTACACCTTC.

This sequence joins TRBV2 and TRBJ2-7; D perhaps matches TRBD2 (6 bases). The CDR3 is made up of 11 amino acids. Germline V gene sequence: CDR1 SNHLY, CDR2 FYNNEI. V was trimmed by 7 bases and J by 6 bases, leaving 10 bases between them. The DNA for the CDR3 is TGTGCCAGCACGGGGGTGGGCGAGCAGTACGTC. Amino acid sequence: CASTGVGEQYV.

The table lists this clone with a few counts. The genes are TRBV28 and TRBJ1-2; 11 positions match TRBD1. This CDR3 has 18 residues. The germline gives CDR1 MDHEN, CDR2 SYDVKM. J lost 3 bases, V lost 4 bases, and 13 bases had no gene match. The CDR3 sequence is CASSSEPGQGGSDYGYTF. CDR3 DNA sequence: TGTGCCAGCAGTTCTGAGCCGGGACAGGGGGGATCTGACTATGGCTACACCTTC.

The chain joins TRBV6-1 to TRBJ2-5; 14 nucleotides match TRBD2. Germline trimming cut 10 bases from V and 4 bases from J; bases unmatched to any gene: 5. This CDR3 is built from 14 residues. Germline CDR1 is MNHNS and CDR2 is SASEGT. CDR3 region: CAIRTSGGRETQYF. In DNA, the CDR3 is TGTGCCATCCGGACTAGCGGGGGGCGAGAGACCCAGTACTTC.

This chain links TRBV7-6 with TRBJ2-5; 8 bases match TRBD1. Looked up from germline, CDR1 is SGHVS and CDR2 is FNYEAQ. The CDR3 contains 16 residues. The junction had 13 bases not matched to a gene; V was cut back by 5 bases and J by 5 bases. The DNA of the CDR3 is TGTGCCAGCAGCCGTCCACAACAGGGGGTTAAGGAGACCCAGTACTTC. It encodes CASSRPQQGVKETQYF.

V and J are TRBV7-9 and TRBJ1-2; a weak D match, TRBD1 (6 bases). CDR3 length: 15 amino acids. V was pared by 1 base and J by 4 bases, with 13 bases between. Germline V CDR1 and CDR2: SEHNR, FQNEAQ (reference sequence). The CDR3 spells CASSLVAGALYGYTF. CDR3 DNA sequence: TGTGCCAGCAGCTTAGTAGCGGGGGCCCTCTATGGCTACACCTTC.

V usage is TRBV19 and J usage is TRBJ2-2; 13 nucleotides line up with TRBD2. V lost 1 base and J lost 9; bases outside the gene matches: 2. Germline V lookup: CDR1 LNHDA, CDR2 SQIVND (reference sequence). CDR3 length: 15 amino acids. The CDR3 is CASSIGLAGGRELFF. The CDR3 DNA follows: TGTGCCAGTAGTATAGGACTAGCGGGGGGCAGGGAGCTGTTTTTT.

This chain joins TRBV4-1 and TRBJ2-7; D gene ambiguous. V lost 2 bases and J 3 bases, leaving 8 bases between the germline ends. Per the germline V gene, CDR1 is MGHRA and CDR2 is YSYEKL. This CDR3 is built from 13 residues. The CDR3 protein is CASSQTEFYEQYF. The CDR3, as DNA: TGCGCCAGCAGCCAAACCGAGTTCTACGAGCAGTACTTC.

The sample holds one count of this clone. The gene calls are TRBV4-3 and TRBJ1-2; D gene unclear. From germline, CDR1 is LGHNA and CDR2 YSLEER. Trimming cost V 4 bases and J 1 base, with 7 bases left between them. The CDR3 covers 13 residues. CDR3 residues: CASSPLLNYGYTF. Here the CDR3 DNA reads TGCGCCAGCAGCCCCCTGCTTAACTATGGCTACACCTTC.

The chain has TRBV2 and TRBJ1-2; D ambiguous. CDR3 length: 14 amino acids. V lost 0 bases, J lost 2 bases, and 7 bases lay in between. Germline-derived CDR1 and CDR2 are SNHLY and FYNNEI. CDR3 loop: CASSEAQRNYGYTF. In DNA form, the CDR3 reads TGTGCCAGCAGTGAAGCGCAAAGGAACTATGGCTACACCTTC.

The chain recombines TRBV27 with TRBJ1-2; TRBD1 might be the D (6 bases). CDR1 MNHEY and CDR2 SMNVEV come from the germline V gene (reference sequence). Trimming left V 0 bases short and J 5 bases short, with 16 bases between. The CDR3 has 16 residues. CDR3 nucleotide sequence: TGTGCCAGCAGTTTATCGTGGGGGCAGGCGGGATATGGCTACACCTTC. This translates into CASSLSWGQAGYGYTF.

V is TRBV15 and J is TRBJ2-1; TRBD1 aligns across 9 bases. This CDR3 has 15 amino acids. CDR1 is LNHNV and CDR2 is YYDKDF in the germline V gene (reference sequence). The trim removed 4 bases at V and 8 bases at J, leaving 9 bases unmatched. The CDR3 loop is CATSTPLTGGYEQFF. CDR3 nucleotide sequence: TGTGCCACCAGCACTCCTCTGACAGGGGGTTATGAGCAGTTCTTC.

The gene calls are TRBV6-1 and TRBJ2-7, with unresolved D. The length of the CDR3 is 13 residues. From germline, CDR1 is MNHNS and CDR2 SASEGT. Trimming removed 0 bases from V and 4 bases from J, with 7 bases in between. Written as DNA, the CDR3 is TGTGCCAGCAGTGAAGCGCTTAGATACGAGCAGTACTTC. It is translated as CASSEALRYEQYF.

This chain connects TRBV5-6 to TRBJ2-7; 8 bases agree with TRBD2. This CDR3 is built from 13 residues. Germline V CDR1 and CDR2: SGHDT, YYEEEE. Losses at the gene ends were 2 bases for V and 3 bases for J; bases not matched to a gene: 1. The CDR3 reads CASSFGTSYEQYF. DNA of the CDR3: TGTGCCAGCAGCTTCGGGACTAGCTACGAGCAGTACTTC.

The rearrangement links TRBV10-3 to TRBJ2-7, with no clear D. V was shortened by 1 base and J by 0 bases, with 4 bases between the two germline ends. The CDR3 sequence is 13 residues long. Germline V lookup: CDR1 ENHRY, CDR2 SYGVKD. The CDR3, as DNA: TGTGCCATCAGTGAGTATGACTCCTACGAGCAGTACTTC. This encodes CAISEYDSYEQYF.

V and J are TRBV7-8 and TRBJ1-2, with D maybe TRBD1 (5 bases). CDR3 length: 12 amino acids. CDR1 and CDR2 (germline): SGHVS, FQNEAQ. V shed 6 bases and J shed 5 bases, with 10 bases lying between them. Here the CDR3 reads CASSDDSYGYTF. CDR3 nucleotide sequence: TGTGCCAGCAGTGATGACAGTTATGGCTACACCTTC.

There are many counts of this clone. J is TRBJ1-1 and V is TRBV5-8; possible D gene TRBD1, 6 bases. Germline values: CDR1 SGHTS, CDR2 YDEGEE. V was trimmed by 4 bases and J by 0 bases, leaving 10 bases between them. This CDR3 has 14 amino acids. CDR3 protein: CASSPGAMNTEAFF. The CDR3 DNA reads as TGTGCCAGCAGCCCGGGGGCCATGAACACTGAAGCTTTCTTT.